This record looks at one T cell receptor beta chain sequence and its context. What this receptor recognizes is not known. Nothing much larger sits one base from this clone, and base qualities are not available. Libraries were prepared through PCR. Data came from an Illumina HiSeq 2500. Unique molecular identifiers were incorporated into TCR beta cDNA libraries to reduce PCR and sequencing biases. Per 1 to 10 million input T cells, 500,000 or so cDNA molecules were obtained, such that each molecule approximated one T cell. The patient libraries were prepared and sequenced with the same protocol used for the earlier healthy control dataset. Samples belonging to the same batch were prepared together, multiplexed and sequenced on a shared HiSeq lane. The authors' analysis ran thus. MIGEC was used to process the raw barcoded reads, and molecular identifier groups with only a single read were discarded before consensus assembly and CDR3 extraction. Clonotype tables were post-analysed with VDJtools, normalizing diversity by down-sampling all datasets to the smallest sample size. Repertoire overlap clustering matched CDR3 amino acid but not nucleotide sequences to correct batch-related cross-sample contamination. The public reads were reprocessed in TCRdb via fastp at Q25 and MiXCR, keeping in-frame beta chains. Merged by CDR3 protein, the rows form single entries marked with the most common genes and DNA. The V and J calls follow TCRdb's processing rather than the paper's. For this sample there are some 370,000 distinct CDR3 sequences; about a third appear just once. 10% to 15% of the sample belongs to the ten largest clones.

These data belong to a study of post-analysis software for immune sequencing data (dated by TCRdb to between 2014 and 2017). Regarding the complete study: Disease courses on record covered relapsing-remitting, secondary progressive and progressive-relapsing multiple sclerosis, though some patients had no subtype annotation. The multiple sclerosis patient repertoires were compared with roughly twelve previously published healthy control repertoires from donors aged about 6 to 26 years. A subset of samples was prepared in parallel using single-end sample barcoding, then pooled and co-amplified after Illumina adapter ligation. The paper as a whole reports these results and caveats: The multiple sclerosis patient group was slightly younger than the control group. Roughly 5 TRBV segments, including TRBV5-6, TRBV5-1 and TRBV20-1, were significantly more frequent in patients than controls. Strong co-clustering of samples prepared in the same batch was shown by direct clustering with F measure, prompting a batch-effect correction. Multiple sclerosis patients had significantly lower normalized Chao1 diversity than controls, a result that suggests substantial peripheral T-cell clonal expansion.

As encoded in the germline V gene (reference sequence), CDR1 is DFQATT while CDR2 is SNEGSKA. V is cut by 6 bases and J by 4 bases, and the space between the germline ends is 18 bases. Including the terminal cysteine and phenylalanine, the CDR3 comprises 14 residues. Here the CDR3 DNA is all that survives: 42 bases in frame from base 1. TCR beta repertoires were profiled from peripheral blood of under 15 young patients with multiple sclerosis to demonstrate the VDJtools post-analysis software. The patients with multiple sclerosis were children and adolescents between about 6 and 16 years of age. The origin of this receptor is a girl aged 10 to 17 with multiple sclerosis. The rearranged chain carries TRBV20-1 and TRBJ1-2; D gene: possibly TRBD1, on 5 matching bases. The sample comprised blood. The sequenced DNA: TGCAGTGCCCTGAATGGGGGAATGGGCTATGGCTACACCTTC. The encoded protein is CSALNGGMGYGYTF.